This T cell receptor (beta chain) was sequenced during a study of T cell responses to AZD1222 COVID-19 vaccine. In the case of this clone: Its antigen is currently unknown.

Notes on the study in general: In the spike-specific TCR repertoire, nearly half reportedly target unmutated variant regions. Donors were largely white British and mainly female; clonal diversity was possibly underestimated. Spike-specific TCR breadth and depth rose after two AZD1222 doses. Vaccine-related CD4 TCRs covered spike, predominating at 160-218 and 743-854.

Clones were read by immunoSEQ multiplex PCR, and TCRdb kept only the in-frame ones, dropping some. The table has about 270,000 clones, 85% to 95% seen once. The V gene lost 6 bases and the J gene lost 2 bases, with 24 bases spanning the gap. This CDR3 spans 18 amino acids. CDR1 and CDR2 from the germline V gene are ENHRY and SYGVKD. J is TRBJ2-3 and V is TRBV10-3; D is possibly TRBD1 or TRBD2 (5 bases each). Specimen: peripheral blood, collected 28 days after the second AZD1222 dose. The source of this sequence is an adult who received the AZD1222 COVID-19 vaccine. The CDR3 region is CAIRATRGAAPDTDTQYF. Written as DNA, the CDR3 is TGTGCCATCAGAGCCACCCGAGGGGCAGCTCCAGACACAGATACGCAGTATTTT.